Following are 24 T cell receptor beta chains from one sample sequenced in a study of CD8 T cells in Susac syndrome. When the RNA was reverse transcribed, random hexamers were used with an input of roughly 0.5 to 1 ug. TCRdb itself ran the immunoSEQ multiplex PCR reads through MiXCR, one entry per CDR3 protein. The data hold a few hundred thousand distinct CDR3 sequences, with 95% observed a single time. The specimen was CD4+ T cells from PBMCs. These receptors were obtained from a human donor with multiple sclerosis.

V and J are TRBV18 and TRBJ2-1; D is perhaps TRBD1 or TRBD2 (6 bases each). Germline CDR1 KGHSH, CDR2 LQKENI. The CDR3 sequence is 14 residues long. V was shortened by 1 base and J by 7 bases, with 11 bases between the two germline ends. CDR3 loop: CASSPLLGGNEQFF. Written as DNA, the CDR3 is TGTGCCAGCTCACCACTCCTAGGGGGGAATGAGCAGTTCTTC.

Only a few counts were recorded for this clonotype. J is TRBJ2-1 and V is TRBV13; no definite D call. The V end was cut by 3 bases, the J end by 7 bases, with 16 bases between. The CDR3 contains 15 residues. Germline V gives CDR1 PRHDT, CDR2 FYEKMQ (reference sequence). In DNA form, the CDR3 reads TGTGCCAGCAGCTTCGTTAACAGACTGGGGAATGAGCAGTTCTTC. Translated: CASSFVNRLGNEQFF. Supplemented by reference TRBV13 and TRBJ2-1, the full variable domain reads AAGVIQSPRHLIKEKRETATLKCYPIPRHDTVYWYQQGPGQDPQFLISFYEKMQSDKGSIPDRFSAQQFSDYHSELNMSSLELGDSALYFCASSFVNRLGNEQFFGPGTRLTVL.

V is TRBV3-1 and J is TRBJ1-1; 7 nucleotides line up with TRBD1. The V and J ends lost 0 bases and 11 bases, in that order; junction bases with no gene match: 6. CDR1 and CDR2 from the germline V gene are LGHDT and YNNKEL (reference sequence). This CDR3 region has 13 residues. Here the CDR3 DNA reads TGTGCCAGCAGCCAAGACAGGGGGTTGCGCGCTTTCTTT. Translating gives CASSQDRGLRAFF.

In this sample, this clonotype turned up once. A junction boundary mismatches the germline segment, possibly from a read error. This rearrangement joins TRBV29-1 to TRBJ2-1; no definite D call. Germline CDR1 reads SQVTM; CDR2 reads ANQGSEA. The CDR3 is 13 amino acids. CDR3 bases: TGCAGCGCGGACGGGCTCACGGTAAATGGGCAGTTCTTC. It codes for CSADGLTVNGQFF.

The chain is built from TRBV12-3 or TRBV12-4 and TRBJ2-7, with no clear D. The V end lost 7 bases, the J end lost 1 base, and 11 bases lay between the germline ends. This CDR3 is 13 amino acids long. The CDR3 protein is CASNRIGSYEQYF. CDR3 bases: TGTGCCAGCAATCGGATCGGTTCCTACGAGCAGTACTTC.

The chain joins TRBV7-9 to TRBJ2-7; D gene ambiguous. This CDR3 has 16 residues. CDR1 SEHNR and CDR2 FQNEAQ come from the germline V gene (reference sequence). Trimming shortened V by 5 bases and J by 6 bases, and 23 bases separated the two germline ends. The CDR3 sequence: CASSPRTHERAIEQYF. The CDR3 coding sequence is TGTGCCAGCAGCCCCCGGACGCACGAAAGGGCCATCGAGCAGTACTTC.

The rearrangement links TRBV30 to TRBJ2-7; D call uncertain. Germline V gene sequence: CDR1 GTSNPN, CDR2 SVGIG (reference sequence). V lost 2 bases, J lost 2 bases, and 10 bases lay in between. This CDR3 has 13 amino acids. CDR3 amino acids: CAWSHGTTYEQYF. In DNA form, the CDR3 reads TGTGCCTGGAGTCACGGCACTACCTACGAGCAGTACTTC.

The chain links TRBV11-1 to TRBJ2-6, with 12 nucleotides matching TRBD1. This CDR3 comprises 20 residues. CDR1 SGHAT and CDR2 FQDESV come from the germline V gene (reference sequence). Trimming removed 6 bases from V and 2 bases from J; junction bases left unmatched: 14. CDR3 DNA: TGTGCCAGCAGTCGGGAAAACCGGGACAGGGGGCTGCCTGGGGCCAACGTCCTGACTTTC. It translates to CASSRENRDRGLPGANVLTF.

This chain connects TRBV3-1 to TRBJ2-7; maybe TRBD1 (6 bases). V lost 3 bases to trimming and J lost 6 bases, with 12 bases between them. The germline CDR1 and CDR2 sequences are LGHDT and YNNKEL (reference sequence). The CDR3 sequence is 13 residues long. The CDR3 DNA reads as TGTGCCAGCAGCCATAGGACAGTCGGCGAGCAGTACTTC. Protein sequence: CASSHRTVGEQYF.

The J gene is TRBJ2-6, the V gene TRBV11-2, with D unclear. Deletions cut 2 bases from V and 2 bases from J, with 7 bases between. The CDR3 runs 15 residues. Germline lookup yields CDR1 SGHAT and CDR2 FQNNGV. Here the CDR3 reads CASSLFGAGANVLTF. Here the CDR3 DNA reads TGTGCCAGCAGCTTATTTGGGGCTGGGGCCAACGTCCTGACTTTC.

The chain employs TRBV3-1 and TRBJ1-1, with D tentatively TRBD1 (6 bases). Germline V gene data show CDR1 as LGHDT and CDR2 as YNNKEL (reference sequence). The CDR3 is made up of 16 amino acids. V lost 2 bases, J lost 1 base, and 14 bases lay in between. The CDR3 DNA sequence: TGTGCCAGCAGCCAATGGAGGGGGGGAAAGAACACTGAAGCTTTCTTT. Amino acids: CASSQWRGGKNTEAFF.

The V gene is TRBV6-1, the J gene TRBJ2-5; D unresolved. CDR3 length: 11 residues. Germline V gives CDR1 MNHNS, CDR2 SASEGT. Trimming took 6 bases from V and 5 from J, leaving 7 bases between them. The CDR3 here is CASRVGETQYF. CDR3 sequence (DNA): TGTGCCAGCAGGGTCGGGGAGACCCAGTACTTC.

This chain connects TRBV2 to TRBJ1-6, with 8 nucleotides matching TRBD1. The germline CDR1 and CDR2 sequences are SNHLY and FYNNEI. This CDR3 is 14 amino acids long. J was trimmed by 5 bases and V by 6 bases; bases with no gene match: 3. Here the CDR3 reads CASRGQADNSPLHF. The DNA of the CDR3 is TGTGCCAGCAGGGGACAGGCCGATAATTCACCCCTCCACTTT.

The chain couples TRBV29-1 to TRBJ2-3, with TRBD1 matching over 10 bases. The CDR3 extends over 12 amino acids. Germline CDR1 and CDR2: SQVTM and ANQGSEA. CDR3 nucleotides: TGCACGACAGGGGGCGCGACAGATACGCAGTATTTT. Its translation: CTTGGATDTQYF.

J is TRBJ2-7 and V is TRBV2; 7 bases are a match to TRBD2. This CDR3 comprises 14 residues. CDR1 and CDR2 from the germline V gene are SNHLY and FYNNEI. The V segment lost 6 bases and the J segment 6 bases; nucleotides outside the gene matches: 11. CDR3 in amino acids: CASREGLIPPEQYF. The DNA for the CDR3 is TGTGCCAGCAGAGAGGGACTAATTCCGCCCGAGCAGTACTTC.

V is TRBV7-9 and J is TRBJ2-5; no definite D call. The germline V and J ends were trimmed by 4 bases and 1 base, with 13 bases remaining between them. This CDR3 contains 15 residues. CDR1 is SEHNR, CDR2 FQNEAQ, per germline (reference sequence). The CDR3 is CASSSKTTRQETQYF. The CDR3 DNA reads as TGTGCCAGCAGCTCCAAGACGACACGCCAAGAGACCCAGTACTTC.

The genes are TRBV12-3 or TRBV12-4 and TRBJ2-3, with 9 bases fitting TRBD2. Trimming took 7 bases from V and 2 from J; bases not matched to a gene: 10. The CDR3 loop spans 16 amino acids. The CDR3 loop is CASTKGLAGYTDTQYF. The CDR3 DNA reads TGTGCCAGCACCAAGGGGCTAGCGGGGTACACAGATACGCAGTATTTT.

The J gene is TRBJ1-4, the V gene TRBV30, with D perhaps TRBD1 (5 bases). The length of the CDR3 is 13 residues. In germline, CDR1 is GTSNPN, CDR2 SVGIG (reference sequence). The ends were cut back, 3 bases at V and 13 bases at J, with 18 bases in the middle. CDR3 nucleotide sequence: TGTGCCTGGAGCCCGGGACCTGGAACTGGACTGTTTTTT. Amino acid sequence: CAWSPGPGTGLFF.

The chain carries TRBV20-1 and TRBJ1-5; a possible D gene is TRBD1 (6 bases). In germline, CDR1 is DFQATT, CDR2 SNEGSKA (reference sequence). This CDR3 contains 16 residues. Between the trimmed V and J ends, which lost 0 bases and 2 bases, there was a span of 14 bases. DNA for the CDR3: TGCAGTGCTAGAGACCGACGGGGGGGCGGCAATCAGCCCCAGCATTTT. Translation gives CSARDRRGGGNQPQHF.

V and J are TRBV14 and TRBJ2-7, with a possible D match to TRBD2 (5 bases). The V gene's germline CDR1 is SGHDN and CDR2 FVKESK. V lost 4 bases, J lost 4 bases, and 8 bases lay in between. The CDR3 consists of 12 residues. CDR3 amino acids: CASSRRGYEQYF. CDR3 nucleotide sequence: TGTGCCAGCAGCCGCCGGGGTTACGAGCAGTACTTC.

The chain combines TRBV6-1 with TRBJ2-5, with 10 bases that match TRBD2. This CDR3 is built from 13 residues. The V gene's germline CDR1 is MNHNS and CDR2 SASEGT. Trimming removed 0 bases from V and 9 bases from J; junction bases left unmatched: 1. The CDR3 DNA reads as TGTGCCAGCAGTGAAGCCAGCGGGAGGGCCCAGTACTTC. It is translated as CASSEASGRAQYF.

V gene TRBV29-1 combines with J gene TRBJ2-2; D gene uncertain. This CDR3 is built from 9 residues. Germline-derived CDR1 and CDR2 are SQVTM and ANQGSEA. In nucleotides, the CDR3 is TGCATAGGCGGCGGGGAGCTGTTTTTT. Translated: CIGGGELFF.

The chain uses TRBV11-2 and TRBJ2-1; D not resolved. The length of the CDR3 is 11 residues. V was pared by 4 bases and J by 10 bases, with 8 bases between. The germline gives CDR1 SGHAT, CDR2 FQNNGV. The CDR3 is CASSSVQEQFF. The CDR3 bases are TGTGCCAGCAGCTCTGTCCAGGAGCAGTTCTTC.

The rearrangement uses TRBV29-1 and TRBJ1-2, with a tentative D call TRBD1 (6 bases). Germline assignment: CDR1 SQVTM and CDR2 ANQGSEA. The CDR3 is made up of 13 amino acids. V dropped 4 bases and J dropped 6 bases, with 15 bases sitting between them. The CDR3 coding sequence is TGCAGCGTTGGCCGGGGGGACAACAATGGCTACACCTTC. Residues: CSVGRGDNNGYTF.